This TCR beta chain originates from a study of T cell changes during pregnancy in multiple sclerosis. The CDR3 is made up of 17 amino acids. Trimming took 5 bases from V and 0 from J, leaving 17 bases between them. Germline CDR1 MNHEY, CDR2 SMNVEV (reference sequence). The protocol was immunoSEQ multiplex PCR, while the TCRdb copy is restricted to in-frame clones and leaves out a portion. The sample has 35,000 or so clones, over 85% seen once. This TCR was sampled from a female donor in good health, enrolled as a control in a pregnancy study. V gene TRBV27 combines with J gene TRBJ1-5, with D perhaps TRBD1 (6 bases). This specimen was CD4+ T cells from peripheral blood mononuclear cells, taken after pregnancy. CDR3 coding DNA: TGTGCCAGCAGTCCCTGGACAGCCCTAAATAGCAATCAGCCCCAGCATTTT. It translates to CASSPWTALNSNQPQHF.